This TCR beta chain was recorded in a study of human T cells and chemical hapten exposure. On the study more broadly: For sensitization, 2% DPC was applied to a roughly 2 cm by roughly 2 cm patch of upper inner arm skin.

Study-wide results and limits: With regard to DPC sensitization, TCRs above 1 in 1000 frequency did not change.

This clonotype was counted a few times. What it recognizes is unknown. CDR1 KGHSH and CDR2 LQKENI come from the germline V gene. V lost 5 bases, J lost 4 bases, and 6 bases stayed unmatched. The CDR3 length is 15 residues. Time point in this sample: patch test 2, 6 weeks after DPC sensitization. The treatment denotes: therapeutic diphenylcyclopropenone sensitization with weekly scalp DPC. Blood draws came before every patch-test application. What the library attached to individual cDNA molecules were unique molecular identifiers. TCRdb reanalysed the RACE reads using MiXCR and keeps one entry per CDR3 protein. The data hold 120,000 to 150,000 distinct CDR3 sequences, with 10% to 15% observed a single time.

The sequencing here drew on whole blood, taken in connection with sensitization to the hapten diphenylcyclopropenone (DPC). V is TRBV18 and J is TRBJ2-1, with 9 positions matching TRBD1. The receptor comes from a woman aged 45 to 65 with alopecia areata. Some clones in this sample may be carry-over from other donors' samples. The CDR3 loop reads CASSRGQGGYNEQFF. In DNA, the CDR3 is TGTGCCAGCTCAAGGGGACAGGGAGGTTACAATGAGCAGTTCTTC.